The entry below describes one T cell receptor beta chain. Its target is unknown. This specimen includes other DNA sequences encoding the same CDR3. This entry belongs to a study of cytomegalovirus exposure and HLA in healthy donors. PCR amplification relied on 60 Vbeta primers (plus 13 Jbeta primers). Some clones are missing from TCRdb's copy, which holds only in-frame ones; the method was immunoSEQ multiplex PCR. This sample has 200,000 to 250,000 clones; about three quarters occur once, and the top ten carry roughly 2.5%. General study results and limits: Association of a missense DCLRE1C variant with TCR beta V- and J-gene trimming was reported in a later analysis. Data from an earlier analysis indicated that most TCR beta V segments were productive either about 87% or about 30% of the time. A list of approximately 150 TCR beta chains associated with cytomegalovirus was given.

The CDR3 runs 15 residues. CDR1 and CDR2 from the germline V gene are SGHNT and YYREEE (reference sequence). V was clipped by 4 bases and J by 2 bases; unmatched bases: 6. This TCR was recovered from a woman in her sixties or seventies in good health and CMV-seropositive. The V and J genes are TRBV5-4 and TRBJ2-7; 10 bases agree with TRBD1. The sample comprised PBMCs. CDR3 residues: CASSPGGQGAYEQYF. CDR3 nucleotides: TGTGCCAGCAGCCCGGGAGGACAGGGGGCCTACGAGCAGTACTTC. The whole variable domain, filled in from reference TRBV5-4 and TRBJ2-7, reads ETGVTQSPTHLIKTRGQQVTLRCSSQSGHNTVSWYQQALGQGPQFIFQYYREEENGRGNFPPRFSGLQFPNYSSELNVNALELDDSALYLCASSPGGQGAYEQYFGPGTRLTVT.